This T cell receptor (beta chain) was recorded in a study of CD8+CD57+ T cells in acquired aplastic anemia. The germline V gene has CDR1 SGHRS and CDR2 YFSETQ. The CDR3 loop spans 14 amino acids. TCR beta VDJ and CDR3 profiling used genomic DNA as template. Using its own MiXCR run on the reads, TCRdb lists one record per CDR3 protein. Of approximately 160,000 distinct CDR3 sequences listed, roughly 47% were seen once; the top ten hold 1.1%. Study-wide results and limits: CD8+ Simpson's diversity did not differ significantly between patients and controls.

Note on this clonotype: Its antigen is currently unknown. Just one base apart from a much larger clone, this may be a read error.

The sample comprised sorted CD4+, CD8+, or CD8+CD57+ T cells (not recorded which) from PBMCs. This rearrangement joins TRBV5-1 to TRBJ1-1, with D tentatively TRBD1 (5 bases). This TCR came from a human donor in good health. The CDR3 coding sequence is TGCGCCAGCAGCTCGGGGACGGAGAACGCTGAAGCTTTCTTT. It codes for CASSSGTENAEAFF.